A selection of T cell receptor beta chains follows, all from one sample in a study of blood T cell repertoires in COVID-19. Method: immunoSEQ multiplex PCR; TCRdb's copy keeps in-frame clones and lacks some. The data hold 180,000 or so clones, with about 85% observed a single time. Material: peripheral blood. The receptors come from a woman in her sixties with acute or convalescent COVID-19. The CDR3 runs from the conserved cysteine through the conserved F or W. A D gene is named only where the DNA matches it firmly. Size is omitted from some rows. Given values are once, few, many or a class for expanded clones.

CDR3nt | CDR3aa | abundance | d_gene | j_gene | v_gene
TGCGCCAGCAGCGAGTCACAGGGCCCCTCGGAGAGGGCTTTCTTT | CASSESQGPSERAFF | . | . | TRBJ1-1 | TRBV5-1
TGTGCCAGCAGCCCAACTCCGAGGTTGGGTACGCAGTATTTT | CASSPTPRLGTQYF | . | . | TRBJ2-3 | TRBV3-1/TRBV3-2
TGTGCCAGCATGAGGGATCCTTCCAAAAACATTCAGTACTTC | CASMRDPSKNIQYF | . | . | TRBJ2-4 | TRBV6-5
TGTGCCAGCAGCCAAGATATACAGGGGAGCGGGTCTGAAGCTTTCTTT | CASSQDIQGSGSEAFF | . | TRBD1 | TRBJ1-1 | TRBV4-2
TGCAGCGGCCGGGACAGCAATTACAATGAGCAGTTCTTC | CSGRDSNYNEQFF | . | TRBD1 | TRBJ2-1 | TRBV29-1
TGCGCCAGCAGCTTAACAGCGACTAGCGGGGGCAACACCGGGGAGCTGTTTTTT | CASSLTATSGGNTGELFF | . | TRBD2 | TRBJ2-2 | TRBV5-1
TGTGCCTCGGGGACAGGGCCCTCTGGAAACACCATATATTTT | CASGTGPSGNTIYF | once | TRBD1 | TRBJ1-3 | TRBV30
TGTGCCAGCAGTTTTCAGGTGGATAATTCACCCCTCCACTTT | CASSFQVDNSPLHF | . | . | TRBJ1-6 | TRBV6-5
TGTGCCAGCAGCCGGATGCGGGGGCGAGCGACTGAAGCTTTCTTT | CASSRMRGRATEAFF | . | . | TRBJ1-1 | TRBV7-9
TGCAGCGCGACAGGGGCGGGTAACACTGAAGCTTTCTTT | CSATGAGNTEAFF | . | TRBD1 | TRBJ1-1 | TRBV29-1
TGCGCCAGCAGACCTAGCGGGGTAAGCTCCTACGAGCAGTACTTC | CASRPSGVSSYEQYF | . | TRBD2 | TRBJ2-7 | TRBV5-1
TGTGCCAGCAGTTACCTGCAGCGGAACACTGAAGCTTTCTTT | CASSYLQRNTEAFF | few | . | TRBJ1-1 | TRBV6-5
TGTGCCAGCAGTTTTAAGGGGGGGAACTATGGCTACACCTTC | CASSFKGGNYGYTF | . | . | TRBJ1-2 | TRBV27
TGCGCCAGCAGCGGGGATGGACAGGGAAGCACTGAAGCTTTCTTT | CASSGDGQGSTEAFF | . | TRBD1 | TRBJ1-1 | TRBV5-1
TGTGCCAGCAGCTGGGGGGACAGGGAATGGAATGAAAAACTGTTTTTT | CASSWGDREWNEKLFF | . | TRBD1 | TRBJ1-4 | TRBV14
TGTGCCATCGCGCCGGGGAGACTTAACTATGGCTACACCTTC | CAIAPGRLNYGYTF | . | . | TRBJ1-2 | TRBV6-5
TGTGCCTGGAGTGTACAACCCTATGGCTACACCTTC | CAWSVQPYGYTF | . | . | TRBJ1-2 | TRBV30
TGCAGTGCTAGTAGACAGGCCAATCAGCCCCAGCATTTT | CSASRQANQPQHF | . | . | TRBJ1-5 | TRBV20-1
TGTGCCAGCAGTGAAGCCCCCGTTCTCCGACAGGGGGGTTCCACAGATACGCAGTATTTT | CASSEAPVLRQGGSTDTQYF | . | TRBD1 | TRBJ2-3 | TRBV2
TGCAGCGTGGTACAGGGTATGAGCACTGAAGCTTTCTTT | CSVVQGMSTEAFF | . | . | TRBJ1-1 | TRBV29-1
TGTGCCAGCAGGGCCGGAGTAAGTGAGACCCAGTACTTC | CASRAGVSETQYF | once | . | TRBJ2-5 | TRBV12-3/TRBV12-4
TGTGCCAGCAGCTCCCCCGAGACGGGAAACATTCAGTACTTC | CASSSPETGNIQYF | . | . | TRBJ2-4 | TRBV7-3
TGTGCCAGCAGGGCTACGGGACAGACTGGAGAAAAACTGTTTTTT | CASRATGQTGEKLFF | . | TRBD1 | TRBJ1-4 | TRBV6-5
TGTGCCACCAGTGAAAGCTATGCAGGGCCCCAGCATTTT | CATSESYAGPQHF | . | . | TRBJ1-5 | TRBV24-1
TGTGCCAGCAGTTTGGGAGGGAGAACCTACAATGAGCAGTTCTTC | CASSLGGRTYNEQFF | . | TRBD2 | TRBJ2-1 | TRBV28
TGTGCCAGCTCGGACCTACAGGCCGGAAACACCATATATTTT | CASSDLQAGNTIYF | . | . | TRBJ1-3 | TRBV18
TGCGCCAGCAGCCCTGGCCCCCCCAGGGCCATCTACGAGCAGTACTTC | CASSPGPPRAIYEQYF | . | . | TRBJ2-7 | TRBV5-1
TGTGCCAGCAGGGCAGCGGGACTGAGGCGTGAGCAGTTCTTC | CASRAAGLRREQFF | . | TRBD2 | TRBJ2-1 | TRBV28
TGTGCCAGCACTGAAACGATCGGGAACATTCAGTACTTC | CASTETIGNIQYF | . | . | TRBJ2-4 | TRBV6-1
TGTGCCAGCAGCCAAGATCCAGGGTCAGATCAGCCCCAGCATTTT | CASSQDPGSDQPQHF | once | . | TRBJ1-5 | TRBV3-1/TRBV3-2
TGCGCCAGCAGCTTGGCCGGTCAGGGGGCAGATACGCAGTATTTT | CASSLAGQGADTQYF | . | TRBD1 | TRBJ2-3 | TRBV5-1
TGCGCCAGCAGCGTCTCCGGGACATCCGCGGCAGAGACCCAGTACTTC | CASSVSGTSAAETQYF | . | . | TRBJ2-5 | TRBV5-1
TGTGCCAGCAGTCAGGACAGGGTGAACACTGAAGCTTTCTTT | CASSQDRVNTEAFF | . | TRBD1 | TRBJ1-1 | TRBV27
TGTGCCAGCAGACCCGGGACAGCTAATGAAAAACTGTTTTTT | CASRPGTANEKLFF | . | TRBD1 | TRBJ1-4 | TRBV27
TGTGCCAGTAGATTATTCCCGGGACAGGGGGGAGAAAAACTGTTTTTT | CASRLFPGQGGEKLFF | . | TRBD1 | TRBJ1-4 | TRBV19
TGTGCCAGCAGTGAACCGCGGGCACCAAATGAAAAACTGTTTTTT | CASSEPRAPNEKLFF | . | . | TRBJ1-4 | TRBV6-1
TGCGCCAGCAGCCCGGCCGGGACAGCATCCCAAGAGACCCAGTACTTC | CASSPAGTASQETQYF | . | TRBD1 | TRBJ2-5 | TRBV5-1
TGTGCCAGCAGTGAACAGGGAGGGTACACTGAAGCTTTCTTT | CASSEQGGYTEAFF | . | . | TRBJ1-1 | TRBV2
TGTGCCAGCAGTGAGCGGGAGCTGTACTACAATGAGCAGTTCTTC | CASSERELYYNEQFF | . | TRBD2 | TRBJ2-1 | TRBV6-1
TGTGCCAGCAGTTTACTAACGAAGCCCCAGCATTTT | CASSLLTKPQHF | . | . | TRBJ1-5 | TRBV28
TGTGCCAGCGGGGGGGCGGGGGCGCGAGGCATTCAGTACTTC | CASGGAGARGIQYF | . | . | TRBJ2-4 | TRBV28
TGCGCCAGCAGCTTGGGACTAGCGGGAGTCAATGAGCAGTTCTTC | CASSLGLAGVNEQFF | . | TRBD2 | TRBJ2-1 | TRBV5-1
TGTGCCAGCAGCCTCCGACTAGTTCCCACCGGGGAGCTGTTTTTT | CASSLRLVPTGELFF | few | . | TRBJ2-2 | TRBV11-2
TGTGCCAGCAGTTACAGGGGGCCTCGGAACAATGAGCAGTTCTTC | CASSYRGPRNNEQFF | . | TRBD1 | TRBJ2-1 | TRBV6-5
TGTGCCACCAGCAGAGGTAGATCCGGGGAGCTGTTTTTT | CATSRGRSGELFF | . | . | TRBJ2-2 | TRBV15
TGCGCCAGCAGCTTGGCTTCGGCAGGGTCGGCCGAGCAGTACTTC | CASSLASAGSAEQYF | few | . | TRBJ2-7 | TRBV5-1
TGTGCCAGCAGCCTTCAGGGGAGTCTTCAAGCTTTCTTT | CASSLQGSLQAFF | few | . | TRBJ1-1 | TRBV28
TGTGCCAGCAGCATGGGACAGAATAATTCACCCCTCCACTTT | CASSMGQNNSPLHF | . | TRBD1 | TRBJ1-6 | TRBV5-4
TGTGCCAGCAGCAACCGGGACAGGGGCACAGATACGCAGTATTTT | CASSNRDRGTDTQYF | . | TRBD1 | TRBJ2-3 | TRBV7-3